These T cell receptor beta chains were read from a single sample in a study of cytomegalovirus exposure and HLA in healthy donors. Clones were sequenced by immunoSEQ multiplex PCR, and TCRdb holds only the in-frame ones, with some missing. Of approximately 150,000 clones detected, around 79% appear once; the ten largest clones hold 3% to 4%. The sample was PBMCs. The origin of the receptors is a human donor in good health. CDR3s leave out the opening cysteine and the closing phenylalanine or tryptophan.

14	TRBV6-1	TRBJ2-5	ASSDPGLIMIGTQY
9	TRBV29-1	TRBJ2-5	SVRGEETQY
14	TRBV9	TRBJ2-1	ASSYGDLVYTNEQF
13	TRBV19	TRBJ2-3	ASRLQGAATDTQY
11	TRBV9	TRBJ2-1	ASSKAGRNEQF
11	TRBV9	TRBJ1-5	ASSVGGVEPQH
13	TRBV7-9	TRBJ2-2	ASSQRTSGTGELF
11	TRBV5-6	TRBJ2-7	ASSLVTNSEQY
12	TRBV6-1	TRBJ2-3	ASSSGTGGDTQY
10	TRBV29-1	TRBJ1-4	SVETDNEKLF
16	TRBV2	TRBJ1-3	ASSEGPPQGISGNTIY
11	TRBV2	TRBJ2-5	ASNLRGGLSQY
12	TRBV7-9	TRBJ1-2	ASSFGTANYGYT
11	TRBV15	TRBJ2-2	ATTGMPTGELF
12	TRBV11-2	TRBJ1-1	ASSPAPGDTEAF
12	TRBV19	TRBJ1-5	ASSERQLNQPQH
14	TRBV28	TRBJ2-1	ASSSPGLAAADEQF
12	TRBV4-1	TRBJ2-1	ASSQDPRRNEQF
9	TRBV20-1	TRBJ2-5	SAARVETQY
13	TRBV6-5	TRBJ2-1	ASSPLPSSYNEQF
13	TRBV2	TRBJ1-6	ASSGTTAEVAPLH
11	TRBV28	TRBJ2-7	ASSPTGNYEQY
13	TRBV10-3	TRBJ2-7	AISHTGSKSYEQY
13	TRBV2	TRBJ1-3	ASRLAGNSGNTIY
10	TRBV7-9	TRBJ1-1	SSSFGGTEAF
10	TRBV28	TRBJ2-7	ASSSGYYEQY
13	TRBV4-1	TRBJ2-2	ASSQEVPGSGELF
10	TRBV6-5	TRBJ2-7	ASSFDRYEQY
15	TRBV5-6	TRBJ2-2	ASGLTGLAINSGELF
12	TRBV2	TRBJ2-7	ASFGTGVSGEQY
11	TRBV29-1	TRBJ1-3	SAGQSSGNTIY
11	TRBV7-8	TRBJ1-4	ASSFQGNEKLF
12	TRBV10-1	TRBJ2-7	ASSDALAGHEQY
10	TRBV14	TRBJ2-7	ASSLLPYEQY
11	TRBV5-6	TRBJ1-1	ASSQTGMTEAF
14	TRBV5-6	TRBJ1-4	ASSLLQGGSNEKLF
12	TRBV6-5	TRBJ1-4	ASSPGHKREKLF
11	TRBV4-3	TRBJ2-2	ASSQDLIGELF
13	TRBV6-1	TRBJ2-7	ASTRLAVSSYEQY
12	TRBV28	TRBJ2-3	ASRLSGSTDTQY
19	TRBV7-8	TRBJ2-7	ASSSPTGVTPRLAGQYEQY
17	TRBV2	TRBJ2-1	ASRAYRPVTSGGLNEQF
12	TRBV10-3	TRBJ2-1	AISTGDPTSEQF
16	TRBV7-9	TRBJ2-3	SSPPRVLPVRAAGTQY
13	TRBV11-2	TRBJ1-2	ASSLDGEGNYGYT
14	TRBV4-2	TRBJ2-3	ASSQVLAGESDTQY
14	TRBV6-4	TRBJ2-3	ASSLLSSASTDTQY
10	TRBV6-5	TRBJ1-3	ASGSSGNTIY
14	TRBV4-1	TRBJ1-5	ASSQAGTGENQPQH
14	TRBV7-8	TRBJ1-5	ASSLVRGSLNQPQH
16	TRBV10-3	TRBJ2-2	AITAQGLAGAGTGELF
9	TRBV10-2	TRBJ2-5	ASSQQETQY
15	TRBV5-1	TRBJ2-1	ASSLAPGGPTYNEQF